This TCR beta chain originates from a study of blood T cell repertoires in COVID-19. Study details: COVID-19 samples collected from the United States, Italy and Spain covered acute and convalescent phases. In each case, the material was cDNA or gDNA derived from T cells, B-cell-depleted T cells, or PBMCs.

This CDR3 spans 14 amino acids. Germline V lookup: CDR1 SGHRS, CDR2 YFSETQ. Between the trimmed V and J ends, which lost 1 base and 1 base, there was a span of 8 bases. Original processing methods: Reference gene primer amplification gave estimated nucleated cell counts. Clones were read by immunoSEQ multiplex PCR, and TCRdb kept only the in-frame ones, dropping some. V and J calls and clone size are copied from that table; D and trimming were computed from the DNA. The data contain about 170,000 clones, 70% to 90% of them singletons. This clone appeared a single time. The TCR was taken from a man in his fifties with active or convalescent COVID-19. The sequencing input was peripheral blood. This rearrangement joins TRBV5-1 to TRBJ2-5; a possible D gene is TRBD1 (5 bases). The CDR3 sequence is CASSLIDSQETQYF. In DNA, the CDR3 is TGCGCCAGCAGCTTGATCGACAGCCAAGAGACCCAGTACTTC.